This is a list of T cell receptor beta chains from one sample in a study of regulatory T cells in long-lasting Graves disease. TCRdb reanalysed the multiplex PCR reads using MiXCR and keeps one entry per CDR3 protein. The sample contains some 370,000 distinct CDR3 sequences, 10% to 15% of which appear only once. These same data were also listed under a study on T cells in Graves' hyperthyroidism and ophthalmopathy.

The sequenced sample was peripheral blood mononuclear cells (PBMCs), obtained at new diagnosis, from a patient treated with antithyroid drugs. The receptor set was obtained from a young woman with Graves disease. Both conserved end residues are part of each CDR3. D genes are given only for firm matches. Clone size, where shown, is once, few, many, or a class for clones that have expanded.

TRBD2 TRBJ2-1 TRBV27 many TGTGCCAGCAGTTTTGGGACTAGCGGGGACAATGAGCAGTTCTTC CASSFGTSGDNEQFF
. TRBJ2-1 TRBV24-1 . TGTGCCACCAGTGATTATACGGGAGACAATGAGCAGTTCTTC CATSDYTGDNEQFF
. TRBJ2-3 TRBV10-3 many TGTGCCACTTGCAGTGAGTGGGATAGCACAGATACGCAGTATTTT CATCSEWDSTDTQYF
. TRBJ2-1 TRBV19 many TGTGCCAGTAAGGGCGGGTATACCTACAATGAGCAGTTCTTC CASKGGYTYNEQFF
. TRBJ1-1 TRBV12-3/TRBV12-4 few TGTGCCATTAAAACAGGGTCCACTGAAGCTTTCTTT CAIKTGSTEAFF
TRBD1 TRBJ2-5 TRBV15 . TGTGCCACCAGCGCCCCCGGGACAGGGGAAGAGACCCAGTACTTC CATSAPGTGEETQYF
TRBD2 TRBJ2-1 TRBV3-1 many TGTGCCAGCAGCCAACTACCGTGGAGGCCCGGGACTAGCGGGAGATTTGAGCAGTTCTTC CASSQLPWRPGTSGRFEQFF
TRBD1 TRBJ2-1 TRBV4-1 few TGCGCCAGCAGCCAAGGCGCCCCGGGACAGATGGACAATGAGCAGTTCTTC CASSQGAPGQMDNEQFF
. TRBJ2-2 TRBV4-1 . TGCGCCAGCAGCCAAGATCCAATGGGGGAACCCGGGGAGCTGTTTTTT CASSQDPMGEPGELFF
. TRBJ1-2 TRBV11-2 . TGTGCCAGCAGCTTAGAATACGGAAACTATGGCTACACCTTC CASSLEYGNYGYTF
TRBD2 TRBJ2-3 TRBV2 many TGTGCCAGCACGACGGGGACTAGCGGGAGGAGGGGGTATTTT CASTTGTSGRRGYF
. TRBJ2-5 TRBV2 many TGTGCCAGCAGTGACATAGCGGCCCAGTACTTC CASSDIAAQYF
. TRBJ2-1 TRBV7-6 . TGTGCCAGCAGCTTAGGCGGATTACAGTTCTTC CASSLGGLQFF
. TRBJ1-1 TRBV7-9 few TGTGCCAGCAGCTTCAAGGCCGGGGAGGCTGAAGCTTTCTTT CASSFKAGEAEAFF
. TRBJ1-2 TRBV28 many TGTGCCAGCACCTCCAGAGAGCACTATGGCTACACCTTC CASTSREHYGYTF
TRBD2 TRBJ2-7 TRBV7-9 few TGTGCCAGCAGCTCCCGTCCCACTAGCGGGAGCCCGTCTGAATCCTACGAGCAGTACTTC CASSSRPTSGSPSESYEQYF
TRBD2 TRBJ2-1 TRBV14 . TGTGCCAGCAGCGATCGACTAGCGGGAGTGATAGATGAGCAGTTCTTC CASSDRLAGVIDEQFF
TRBD1 TRBJ1-6 TRBV6-1 many TGTGCCAGCAACCTAGGACAGGCCCAAAGCTCCTATAATTCACCCCTCCACTTT CASNLGQAQSSYNSPLHF
TRBD2 TRBJ2-3 TRBV28 many TGTGCCAGCAGTTTGATCGGGGGGTATGGTACGCAGTATTTT CASSLIGGYGTQYF
. TRBJ1-1 TRBV7-2 many TGTGCCAGCAGCTACAGGAATGAAGCTTTCTTT CASSYRNEAFF
TRBD2 TRBJ2-3 TRBV4-1 few TGCGCCAGCAGCCCCTACGGGGGGGCTAGGAGCACAGATACGCAGTATTTT CASSPYGGARSTDTQYF
TRBD1 TRBJ1-5 TRBV7-9 many TGTGCCAGCAGCACAGGGACAGTTAGCAATCAGCCCCAGCATTTT CASSTGTVSNQPQHF
TRBD1 TRBJ2-3 TRBV7-2 many TGTGCCAGCAGCGTCGGGACAGCGAGCACAGATACGCAGTATTTT CASSVGTASTDTQYF
. TRBJ2-1 TRBV12-5 few TGTGCTAGTGGTTTGGTTATGGCGGGGCTATATCACAATGGGCAGTTCTTC CASGLVMAGLYHNGQFF
. TRBJ2-7 TRBV4-1 many TGCGCCAGCAGCCAAGAGGGCTACGAGCAGTACTTC CASSQEGYEQYF
. TRBJ2-2 TRBV20-1 many TGCAGTGCTAGAGCAGTTGCGAACACCGGGGAGCTGTTTTTT CSARAVANTGELFF
. TRBJ1-1 TRBV27 . TGTGCCAGCAGGGGGAGGGGGGAAGCTTTCTTT CASRGRGEAFF
. TRBJ1-6 TRBV4-2 . TGTGCCAGCAGCCAAAGTGACCCCAATTCACCCCTCCACTTT CASSQSDPNSPLHF
. TRBJ1-6 TRBV4-3 . TGCGCCAGCAGCCCGGTCGGGGTATTCAATTCACCCCTCCACTTT CASSPVGVFNSPLHF
. TRBJ2-3 TRBV7-2 many TGTGCCAGCAGCTTAGGGCGTAAGAGGGCGTTCACAGATACGCAGTATTTT CASSLGRKRAFTDTQYF
. TRBJ1-1 TRBV3-1 many TGTGCCAGCAGCCAAGTTGAGGAAGGGGACACTGAAGCTTTCTTT CASSQVEEGDTEAFF
TRBD1 TRBJ2-1 TRBV14 . TGTGCCAGCAGCCTGGACAGGGGGCATTGGGTGCCCCCGGGCAATGAGCAGTTCTTC CASSLDRGHWVPPGNEQFF
. TRBJ2-1 TRBV20-1 many TGCAGTGCTAGAGAGCTACACAATGAGCAGTTCTTC CSARELHNEQFF
. TRBJ1-1 TRBV27 . TGTGCCGGCAGTCTCAGGGGAGGGAACACTGAAGCTTTCTTT CAGSLRGGNTEAFF
. TRBJ2-5 TRBV24-1 . TGTGCCACCAGTTTGGGAGGCTCCCCGGACAGGAGGGAGACCCAGTACTTC CATSLGGSPDRRETQYF
. TRBJ2-5 TRBV30 few TGTGCCTGTCATACGGGGGACCGCGGATTCCAAGAGACCCAGTACTTC CACHTGDRGFQETQYF
. TRBJ2-3 TRBV7-8 many TGTGCCAGCAGCTTAGGAGCGGGCTACGGCACAGATACGCAGTATTTT CASSLGAGYGTDTQYF
. TRBJ1-1 TRBV6-2/TRBV6-3 . TGTGCCAGCAGTTCCAGGGTCAGAGCCTTTGAAGCTTTCTTT CASSSRVRAFEAFF
TRBD1 TRBJ2-1 TRBV28 many TGTGCCAGCAGTCCCCTGGGACAGGGGACCTACAATGAGCAGTTCTTC CASSPLGQGTYNEQFF
. TRBJ1-4 TRBV30 many TGTGCCTGGAGTGAGAAAGGGGAGCTGGAAAAACTGTTTTTT CAWSEKGELEKLFF
TRBD2 TRBJ2-5 TRBV7-2 many TGTGCCAGCAGCCACGGACTAGCGGGGGTCCGTGACCAGTACTTC CASSHGLAGVRDQYF
TRBD2 TRBJ2-7 TRBV19 many TGTGCCAGTAGTATTCCGGGACTAGCGGGAGAAGAGCAGTACTTC CASSIPGLAGEEQYF
. TRBJ2-3 TRBV24-1 . TGTGCCACCAGTGATTACCAGGCAGATACGCAGTATTTT CATSDYQADTQYF
. TRBJ2-1 TRBV2 many TGTGCCAGCACGCAGACTAGAGGGTGGAATGAGCAGTTCTTC CASTQTRGWNEQFF
. TRBJ1-6 TRBV5-6 few TGTGCCAGCAGCGGGAATCGTATTGATTCACCCCTCCACTTT CASSGNRIDSPLHF
TRBD2 TRBJ2-5 TRBV15 many TGTGCCACCAGCGAGGCGGGACTACTCCAAGAGACCCAGTACTTC CATSEAGLLQETQYF
TRBD1 TRBJ1-3 TRBV11-2 many TGTGCCAGCAGCTTGGGGGGACAGGGGGCCGCCATATATTTT CASSLGGQGAAIYF
. TRBJ2-2 TRBV6-1 many TGTGCCAGCAATACCGACACAGACACCGGGGAGCTGTTTTTT CASNTDTDTGELFF
TRBD1 TRBJ1-1 TRBV5-4 . TGTGCCAGCAGTCACGGAATCAGACAGGGCGCCGAAGCTTTCTTT CASSHGIRQGAEAFF
. TRBJ1-4 TRBV3-1 many TGTGCCAGCAGCCGAATGGGACGGATTGACACTAATGAAAAACTGTTTTTT CASSRMGRIDTNEKLFF
. TRBJ2-5 TRBV7-8 many TGTGCCAGCGAGAAACCGAGGGCTAATCGGGAGACCCAGTACTTC CASEKPRANRETQYF
TRBD2 TRBJ2-3 TRBV11-1 many TGTGCCAGCAGCTCTGGACTAGCGGCAATAGATACGCAGTATTTT CASSSGLAAIDTQYF
. TRBJ2-5 TRBV7-9 many TGTGCCAGCAGCTCCTCCGCTTTGGGTCTCTGGGAGACCCAGTACTTC CASSSSALGLWETQYF